The next 30 T cell receptor beta chains were all read from a single sample in a study of cytomegalovirus exposure and HLA in healthy donors. The method was immunoSEQ multiplex PCR; TCRdb's version includes in-frame clones alone and lacks a portion of them. The table lists some 140,000 clones, about 88% of them singletons. Material: PBMCs. These receptors came from a man aged 18-30 years in good health and CMV-seropositive.

The chain couples TRBV30 to TRBJ2-1, with 9 bases that match TRBD2. CDR3 length: 15 residues. Germline lookup yields CDR1 GTSNPN and CDR2 SVGIG (reference sequence). The V gene end was trimmed by 2 bases and the J gene end by 6 bases; junction bases not matched to a gene: 8. CDR3 DNA: TGTGCCTGGAGTTCGGGCGGGGGGGCGTCCAATGAGCAGTTCTTC. Its protein product is CAWSSGGGASNEQFF. Full variable domain (outside the CDR3, taken from reference TRBV30 and TRBJ2-1): SQTIHQWPATLVQPVGSPLSLECTVEGTSNPNLYWYRQAAGRGLQLLFYSVGIGQISSEVPQNLSASRPQDRQFILSSKKLLLSDSGFYLCAWSSGGGASNEQFFGPGTRLTVL.

This clone was seen a handful of times. The chain is built from TRBV7-3 and TRBJ2-3, with a tentative D call TRBD1 (7 bases). This CDR3 region has 13 residues. The V gene's germline CDR1 is SGHTA and CDR2 FQGTGA. Trimming pared 5 bases from V and 8 bases from J, leaving 14 bases between. The CDR3 reads CASSAAGGGTQYF. As DNA, the CDR3 is TGTGCCAGCAGCGCGGCAGGGGGAGGTACGCAGTATTTT.

The rearrangement uses TRBV5-1 and TRBJ2-7, with D perhaps TRBD2 (6 bases). From germline, CDR1 is SGHRS and CDR2 YFSETQ. V lost 3 bases and J 0 bases, leaving 7 bases between the germline ends. This CDR3 has 13 residues. The CDR3 is CASSSGLSYEQYF. The CDR3 DNA sequence: TGCGCCAGCAGCTCGGGACTCTCCTACGAGCAGTACTTC.

The gene calls are TRBV19 and TRBJ2-2, with D perhaps matching TRBD2 (6 bases). Trimming pared 3 bases from V and 5 bases from J, leaving 19 bases between. This CDR3 comprises 17 residues. CDR1 and CDR2 (germline): LNHDA, SQIVND (reference sequence). The CDR3 spells CASSMGGGSWGTGELFF. CDR3 sequence (DNA): TGTGCCAGTAGTATGGGAGGTGGGAGTTGGGGGACCGGGGAGCTGTTTTTT.

The chain uses TRBV6-4 and TRBJ2-1; 8 bases match TRBD1. The germline gives CDR1 MRHNA, CDR2 SNTAGT. This CDR3 is built from 16 residues. With 4 bases clipped from V and 3 bases from J, the junction kept 8 bases outside the gene matches. CDR3 protein: CASSGRDRRNYNEQFF. The CDR3 region has the DNA TGTGCCAGCAGTGGCCGGGACAGGAGAAACTACAATGAGCAGTTCTTC.

This clone has only a few counts. The chain is built from TRBV9 and TRBJ2-1, with D maybe TRBD2 (5 bases). From germline, CDR1 is SGDLS and CDR2 YYNGEE. V lost 4 bases to trimming and J lost 2 bases, with 10 bases between them. The CDR3 consists of 14 residues. In DNA, the CDR3 is TGTGCCAGCAGCTTAACGGAGGCCTACAATGAGCAGTTCTTC. As protein: CASSLTEAYNEQFF.

The rearrangement joins TRBV12-2 to TRBJ2-7; the tabulated D call, TRBD2, remains unverified against the DNA. TRBV12-2 is a pseudogene. The CDR3 consists of 17 residues. The CDR3 DNA reads as TGTGCAAGTCGCTCTGGACTAGTTCATGCCCCCCACTACGAGCAGTACTTC. Its translation: CASRSGLVHAPHYEQYF.

The chain has TRBV6-5 and TRBJ1-5, with D perhaps matching TRBD1 (5 bases). The CDR3 is 13 residues long. V was trimmed by 7 bases and J by 6 bases, leaving 13 bases between them. Germline V gene lookup returns CDR1 MNHEY and CDR2 SVGAGI. CDR3: CASTAREGQPQHF. The CDR3 DNA is TGTGCCAGCACCGCCAGGGAAGGTCAGCCCCAGCATTTT.

The CDR3 region is CASSKREGGEQFF. Written as DNA, the CDR3 is TGTGCCAGCAGCAAGCGGGAGGGTGGTGAGCAGTTCTTC. The chain is built from TRBV7-3 and TRBJ2-1; 10 positions agree with TRBD2. Germline V gene sequence: CDR1 SGHTA, CDR2 FQGTGA. The V and J ends lost 5 bases and 9 bases, in that order; junction bases with no gene match: 4. This CDR3 contains 13 residues. The whole variable domain, filled in from reference TRBV7-3 and TRBJ2-1, reads GAGVSQTPSNKVTEKGKYVELRCDPISGHTALYWYRQSLGQGPEFLIYFQGTGAADDSGLPNDRFFAVRPEGSVSTLKIQRTERGDSAVYLCASSKREGGEQFFGPGTRLTVL.

V gene TRBV5-1 combines with J gene TRBJ2-7; possibly TRBD2 for D (5 bases). The V gene's germline CDR1 is SGHRS and CDR2 YFSETQ. The V end was cut by 0 bases, the J end by 2 bases, with 12 bases between. The CDR3 has 15 residues. CDR3 nucleotide sequence: TGCGCCAGCAGCTTGGTACTAGGTACGACCTACGAGCAGTACTTC. This gives the protein CASSLVLGTTYEQYF.

V gene TRBV30 combines with J gene TRBJ2-2; TRBD2 matches at 11 bases. Germline values: CDR1 GTSNPN, CDR2 SVGIG (reference sequence). Trimming at V came to 2 bases and at J to 4 bases, leaving 6 bases not matched to a gene. The CDR3 length is 16 residues. The CDR3 sequence: CAWSPAGTSGTGELFF. The CDR3 DNA sequence: TGTGCCTGGAGTCCAGCCGGGACTAGCGGCACCGGGGAGCTGTTTTTT. Supplemented by reference TRBV30 and TRBJ2-2, the full variable domain reads SQTIHQWPATLVQPVGSPLSLECTVEGTSNPNLYWYRQAAGRGLQLLFYSVGIGQISSEVPQNLSASRPQDRQFILSSKKLLLSDSGFYLCAWSPAGTSGTGELFFGEGSRLTVL.

In its sample, this clone was seen once. The same CDR3 can be traced to other DNA sequences in this sample. The rearrangement uses TRBV27 and TRBJ1-1; 8 positions match TRBD1. CDR3 length: 14 residues. The junction had 3 bases not matched to a gene; V was cut back by 2 bases and J by 4 bases. Germline lookup yields CDR1 MNHEY and CDR2 SMNVEV (reference sequence). The CDR3: CASSLTGGSTEAFF. The CDR3 nucleotides read TGTGCCAGCAGTTTAACAGGGGGAAGCACTGAAGCTTTCTTT.

The chain employs TRBV6-5 and TRBJ1-5; 9 bases fit TRBD1. Germline V gene data show CDR1 as MNHEY and CDR2 as SVGAGI. Losses at the gene ends were 6 bases for V and 7 bases for J; bases not matched to a gene: 10. This CDR3 has 15 amino acids. The CDR3 region has the DNA TGTGCCAGCAGAACCACTAGACAGGGGGTCCAGCCCCAGCATTTT. This translates into CASRTTRQGVQPQHF.

The chain carries TRBV5-6 and TRBJ2-5, with 10 bases lining up with TRBD1. Looked up from germline, CDR1 is SGHDT and CDR2 is YYEEEE. The CDR3 has 16 amino acids. J was trimmed by 5 bases and V by 4 bases; bases with no gene match: 11. The DNA of the CDR3 is TGTGCCAGCAGCCCGGCCGGGACAGGGGCTTCGGAGACCCAGTACTTC. Its translation is CASSPAGTGASETQYF.

The chain uses TRBV2 and TRBJ2-7, with 10 bases matching TRBD2. V was pared by 1 base and J by 2 bases, with 5 bases of the junction left unmatched. Germline lookup yields CDR1 SNHLY and CDR2 FYNNEI. The CDR3 extends over 16 amino acids. The CDR3 sequence: CASSEVAGGNTYEQYF. The CDR3 DNA sequence: TGTGCCAGCAGTGAAGTAGCGGGGGGCAACACCTACGAGCAGTACTTC. The whole variable domain, filled in from reference TRBV2 and TRBJ2-7, reads EPEVTQTPSHQVTQMGQEVILRCVPISNHLYFYWYRQILGQKVEFLVSFYNNEISEKSEIFDDQFSVERPDGSNFTLKIRSTKLEDSAMYFCASSEVAGGNTYEQYFGPGTRLTVT.

The V and J genes are TRBV7-9 and TRBJ1-2; weak D call: TRBD1 (6 bases). The germline CDR1 and CDR2 sequences are SEHNR and FQNEAQ (reference sequence). This CDR3 comprises 13 residues. V gave up 1 base and J gave up 4 bases, with 7 bases separating them. CDR3 loop: CASSLDRAYGYTF. The CDR3 DNA sequence: TGTGCCAGCAGCTTAGACAGGGCCTATGGCTACACCTTC.

V gene TRBV6-5 combines with J gene TRBJ1-5; TRBD1 agrees at 8 bases. The CDR3 length is 15 residues. Germline V gene sequence: CDR1 MNHEY, CDR2 SVGAGI. V lost 6 bases to trimming and J lost 7 bases; unmatched junction nucleotides: 11. The CDR3 DNA is TGTGCCAGCAGCACCGACAGGGGAAGGGGACAGCCCCAGCATTTT. This encodes CASSTDRGRGQPQHF.

This clone showed up just a few times. The V and J genes are TRBV11-2 and TRBJ2-7, with unresolved D. Germline CDR1 is SGHAT and CDR2 is FQNNGV. This CDR3 is 13 amino acids long. With 3 bases removed from V and 3 bases from J, the gap between germline ends came to 9 bases. The CDR3 nucleotides read TGTGCCAGCAGCTTGACGGAGAACTACGAGCAGTACTTC. Protein product: CASSLTENYEQYF.

This sequence joins TRBV7-2 and TRBJ2-1; the match to TRBD2 covers 11 bases. The CDR3 runs to 15 residues. Germline-derived CDR1 and CDR2 are SGHTA and FQGNSA. The V gene end was trimmed by 5 bases and the J gene end by 3 bases; junction bases not matched to a gene: 3. The CDR3, as DNA: TGTGCCAGCAGCCCCACTAGCGGGAGCTACAATGAGCAGTTCTTC. It is translated as CASSPTSGSYNEQFF.

The chain links TRBV6-5 to TRBJ1-1; TRBD1 is a possible D gene (5 bases). The V gene's germline CDR1 is MNHEY and CDR2 SVGAGI. The CDR3 is 14 residues long. Trimming left V 3 bases short and J 1 base short, with 9 bases between. The CDR3 reads CASSYGGENTEAFF. CDR3 in DNA: TGTGCCAGCAGTTATGGGGGGGAGAACACTGAAGCTTTCTTT.

This chain uses TRBV6-5 with TRBJ1-1; 7 bases line up with TRBD1. The junction had 8 bases not matched to a gene; V was cut back by 6 bases and J by 1 base. The length of the CDR3 is 15 residues. Germline V gene data show CDR1 as MNHEY and CDR2 as SVGAGI. CDR3 coding DNA: TGTGCCAGCAGCCTTGGAGGGGGCGGGAACACTGAAGCTTTCTTT. It yields the protein CASSLGGGGNTEAFF.

V is TRBV27 and J is TRBJ2-1; D is perhaps TRBD2 (5 bases). CDR1 is MNHEY, CDR2 SMNVEV, per germline (reference sequence). The germline V and J ends were trimmed by 2 bases and 3 bases, with 8 bases remaining between them. The CDR3 consists of 14 residues. The CDR3 DNA reads as TGTGCCAGCAGTTTAGCGGGCCACTACAATGAGCAGTTCTTC. Its protein product is CASSLAGHYNEQFF.

The V gene is TRBV19, the J gene TRBJ2-3; 11 positions match TRBD2. The trim removed 5 bases at V and 0 bases at J, leaving 7 bases unmatched. There are 17 residues in the CDR3. Germline values: CDR1 LNHDA, CDR2 SQIVND (reference sequence). The CDR3 DNA is TGTGCCAGTAGTTTCTCGGGACTAGCGGCTAGCACAGATACGCAGTATTTT. Amino acid sequence: CASSFSGLAASTDTQYF. Combining the CDR3 with reference TRBV19 and TRBJ2-3 gives the whole variable domain DGGITQSPKYLFRKEGQNVTLSCEQNLNHDAMYWYRQDPGQGLRLIYYSQIVNDFQKGDIAEGYSVSREKKESFPLTVTSAQKNPTAFYLCASSFSGLAASTDTQYFGPGTRLTVL.

The V gene is TRBV5-1, the J gene TRBJ1-4; 12 bases match TRBD1. The CDR3 runs 18 residues. In germline, CDR1 is SGHRS, CDR2 YFSETQ. With 3 bases clipped from V and 1 base from J, the junction kept 7 bases outside the gene matches. CDR3 in amino acids: CASSSGTGGSRTNEKLFF. Written as DNA, the CDR3 is TGCGCCAGCAGCTCCGGGACAGGGGGCTCGAGAACTAATGAAAAACTGTTTTTT.

This clone occurred once. This chain connects TRBV5-1 to TRBJ2-1; possible D gene TRBD2, 6 bases. Per germline, CDR1 SGHRS and CDR2 YFSETQ. Trimming took 2 bases from V and 7 from J, leaving 16 bases between them. The CDR3 is made up of 15 amino acids. In nucleotides, the CDR3 is TGCGCCAGCAGCTTCCTTACGGGAGTGGGTAATGAGCAGTTCTTC. Translated, it gives CASSFLTGVGNEQFF.

This clone is a singleton in its sample. CDR3 nucleotide sequence: TGTGCCAGCAGCTTTTCAGGAACATATGGCTACACCTTC. This sequence encodes CASSFSGTYGYTF. J is TRBJ1-2 and V is TRBV7-2; D is unresolved. The germline gives CDR1 SGHTA, CDR2 FQGNSA. Trimming shortened V by 3 bases and J by 5 bases, and 10 bases separated the two germline ends. This CDR3 comprises 13 residues.

This chain connects TRBV29-1 to TRBJ1-2, with TRBD1 as a possible D gene (6 bases). Germline V lookup: CDR1 SQVTM, CDR2 ANQGSEA. V was pared by 7 bases and J by 4 bases, with 13 bases between. CDR3 size: 12 residues. CDR3 nucleotides: TGCAGCGCATCAGAGGGGGTCTATGGCTACACCTTC. It yields the protein CSASEGVYGYTF.

This clone was observed a single time. DNA for the CDR3: TGTGCCAGCAGTTATTCGGGCAGCCTCTCGGGGGGCTACACCTTC. Protein: CASSYSGSLSGGYTF. The V gene is TRBV6-5, the J gene TRBJ1-2; D is ambiguous. This CDR3 contains 15 residues. Trimming took off 3 bases at V and 8 bases at J, with 19 bases between the two ends. Germline CDR1 is MNHEY and CDR2 is SVGAGI.

The J gene is TRBJ1-2, the V gene TRBV9, with 7 bases that match TRBD1. Germline V gene sequence: CDR1 SGDLS, CDR2 YYNGEE. This CDR3 region has 16 residues. V shed 4 bases, J shed 4 bases, and the junction held 13 bases outside the gene matches. CDR3 region: CASSYGTAHVGYGYTF. CDR3 bases: TGTGCCAGCAGCTACGGGACAGCCCACGTGGGCTATGGCTACACCTTC.

This clone was detected only once. In nucleotides, the CDR3 is TGTGCCAGCAGGGAGATCGGCCGCAACTATGGCTACACCTTC. As protein: CASREIGRNYGYTF. This rearrangement joins TRBV6-5 to TRBJ1-2; D is ambiguous. V lost 6 bases and J lost 2, with 13 bases in between. Germline CDR1 and CDR2: MNHEY and SVGAGI. The CDR3 loop spans 14 amino acids.